This T cell receptor (beta chain) comes out of a study of molecular identifiers for immune sequencing clone quantification. Study at large: In replicates, RNA from roughly 18,000 or 92,000 naive CD8 cells was split five ways, four sequenced. General observations from the study: Because of identical TCR molecules sharing a barcode, sizes of highly expanded clones could be underestimated.

The CDR3 spans 15 residues. Trimming pared 7 bases from V and 2 bases from J, leaving 18 bases between. With respect to this clonotype: The antigen is not known. A clone one base away is much larger, so this may be a read error.

Bulk TCR library preparation followed previously described methods with listed TCR primers. MiXCR, run by TCRdb on the PCR reads, gives a single entry per CDR3 protein. This table holds 460,000 or so distinct CDR3 sequences, 20% to 25% found once. What was sequenced was naive CD8+ T cells from blood, with Jurkat cell RNA spiked in. Subset meaning: FACS-sorted CD8+CD4-CCR7+CD45RA+ naive T cells. This TCR derives from a human donor in good health. Some libraries in this study had Jurkat cell RNA spiked in. The chain has TRBV12-3 or TRBV12-4 and TRBJ2-7; D might be TRBD2 (5 bases). The CDR3 DNA is TGTGCCAGCACTCCCGGTCCGGGGTACACCTACGAGCAGTACTTC. Its protein product is CASTPGPGYTYEQYF.